The T cell receptor beta chain described here comes from a study of CD4 T cells in relation to SARS-CoV-2 and coronaviruses. About this clone itself: Its antigen is unknown.

CD4+ T cells from unexposed donors were obtained before the COVID-19 pandemic (2011-2018). After more than eight days of culture, CD4+ T cells were isolated. Trimming shortened V by 0 bases and J by 2 bases, and 10 bases separated the two germline ends. The germline gives CDR1 SGHVS, CDR2 FQNEAQ. The CDR3 is 16 amino acids. Clones were read by immunoSEQ multiplex PCR, and TCRdb kept only the in-frame ones, dropping some. The sample includes more than 25,000 clones, more than 70% of them seen just once. The source material was CD4+ T cells from PBMCs, cultured in vitro. The sequence was collected from a human donor in good health. The chain has TRBV7-8 and TRBJ2-2, with D maybe TRBD1 (6 bases). The CDR3 sequence is CASSLAQGHNTGELFF. Written as DNA, the CDR3 is TGTGCCAGCAGCTTAGCGCAGGGACATAACACCGGGGAGCTGTTTTTT. Together with reference TRBV7-8 and TRBJ2-2, the CDR3 gives the full variable domain: GAGVSQSPRYKVAKRGQDVALRCDPISGHVSLFWYQQALGQGPEFLTYFQNEAQLDKSGLPSDRFFAERPEGSVSTLKIQRTQQEDSAVYLCASSLAQGHNTGELFFGEGSRLTVL.